The T cell receptor (beta chain) under discussion was sequenced for a study of PD-1 blockade in classical Hodgkin lymphoma. Each of the patients experienced relapse following autologous stem cell transplantation, and their brentuximab vedotin exposure differed. Best responses included complete response and partial response; otherwise, the best response was progressive disease. Data came from immunoSEQ multiplex PCR; TCRdb stores just in-frame clones and leaves some out. The data show 25,000 to 30,000 clones, approximately 84% seen once. This clone was counted once. The CDR3 spans 13 residues. V was shortened by 3 bases and J by 6 bases, with 10 bases between the two germline ends. CDR1 is SGDLS, CDR2 YYNGEE, per germline.

This specimen consisted of peripheral blood mononuclear cells (PBMCs), obtained at baseline. The receptor comes from a human donor with classical Hodgkin lymphoma. The chain joins TRBV9 to TRBJ2-4; D ambiguous. CDR3 amino acids: CASSAPGRNIQYF. The CDR3 region has the DNA TGTGCCAGCAGCGCCCCGGGTCGAAACATTCAGTACTTC.